The source of this TCR beta chain is a study of tumor and adjacent non-tumor tissue in lung cancer. This clonotype was recorded at least ten times. The template was RNA from unsorted bulk tissue. This non-tumor lung sample came from over 3 cm beyond the tumor edge. A modified ARM-PCR protocol with three rounds of nested PCR amplified TCRbeta. One entry per CDR3 protein, called by TCRdb with MiXCR from the multiplex PCR reads. The sample has under 85,000 distinct CDR3 sequences, more than 65% seen once. Trimming took off 1 base at V and 5 bases at J, with 11 bases between the two ends. This CDR3 region has 15 residues. Germline V CDR1 and CDR2: SGHVS, FQNEAQ.

This sequence was found in a man between 65 and 85 years old with non-small cell lung cancer. Source material: distant non-tumor lung tissue. This chain joins TRBV7-8 and TRBJ2-2, with a tentative D call TRBD1 (6 bases). DNA of the CDR3: TGTGCCAGCAGCTTAGGGACAGTGGTTACCGGGGAGCTGTTTTTT. It codes for CASSLGTVVTGELFF.